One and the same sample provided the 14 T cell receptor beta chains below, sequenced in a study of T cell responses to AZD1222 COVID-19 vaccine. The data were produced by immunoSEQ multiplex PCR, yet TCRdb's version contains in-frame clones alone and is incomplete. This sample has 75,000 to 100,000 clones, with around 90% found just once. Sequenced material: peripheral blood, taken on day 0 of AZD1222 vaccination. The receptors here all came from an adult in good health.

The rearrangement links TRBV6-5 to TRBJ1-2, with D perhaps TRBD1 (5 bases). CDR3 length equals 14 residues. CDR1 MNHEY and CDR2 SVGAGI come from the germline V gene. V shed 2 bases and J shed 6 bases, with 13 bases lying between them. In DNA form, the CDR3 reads TGTGCCAGCAGTTACACGGGGCGCGGCAATGGCTACACCTTC. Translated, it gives CASSYTGRGNGYTF.

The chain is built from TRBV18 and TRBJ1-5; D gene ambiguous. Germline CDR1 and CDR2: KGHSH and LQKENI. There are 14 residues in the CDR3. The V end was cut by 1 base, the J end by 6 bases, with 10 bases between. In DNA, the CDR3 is TGTGCCAGCTCACCACAAGCGGGAGGTCAGCCCCAGCATTTT. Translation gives CASSPQAGGQPQHF.

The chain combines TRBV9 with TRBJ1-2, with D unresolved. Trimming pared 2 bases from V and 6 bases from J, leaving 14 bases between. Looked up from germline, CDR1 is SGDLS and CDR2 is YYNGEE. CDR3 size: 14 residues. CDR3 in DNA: TGTGCCAGCAGCGTGGACGGAGGGTCAGATGGCTACACCTTC. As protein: CASSVDGGSDGYTF.

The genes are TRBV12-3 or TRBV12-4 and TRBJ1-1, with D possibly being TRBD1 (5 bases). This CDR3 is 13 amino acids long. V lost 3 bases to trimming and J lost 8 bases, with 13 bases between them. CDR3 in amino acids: CASSFGTGNEAFF. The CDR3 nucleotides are TGTGCCAGCAGTTTTGGGACGGGTAACGAAGCTTTCTTT.

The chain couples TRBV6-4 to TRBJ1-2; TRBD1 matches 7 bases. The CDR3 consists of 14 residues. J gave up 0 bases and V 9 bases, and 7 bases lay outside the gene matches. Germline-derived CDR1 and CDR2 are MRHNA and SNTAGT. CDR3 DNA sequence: TGTGCCAGTTCCCCGACAGGGTCTAACTATGGCTACACCTTC. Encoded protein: CASSPTGSNYGYTF.

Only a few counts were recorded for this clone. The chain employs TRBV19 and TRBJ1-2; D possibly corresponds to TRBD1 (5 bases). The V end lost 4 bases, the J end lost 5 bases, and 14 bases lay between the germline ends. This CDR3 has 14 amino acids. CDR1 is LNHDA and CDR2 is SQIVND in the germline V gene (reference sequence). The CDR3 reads CASSNSGPLYGYTF. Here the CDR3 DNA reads TGTGCCAGTAGTAATTCAGGGCCTTTGTATGGCTACACCTTC. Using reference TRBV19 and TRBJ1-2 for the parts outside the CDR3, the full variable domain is DGGITQSPKYLFRKEGQNVTLSCEQNLNHDAMYWYRQDPGQGLRLIYYSQIVNDFQKGDIAEGYSVSREKKESFPLTVTSAQKNPTAFYLCASSNSGPLYGYTFGSGTRLTVV.

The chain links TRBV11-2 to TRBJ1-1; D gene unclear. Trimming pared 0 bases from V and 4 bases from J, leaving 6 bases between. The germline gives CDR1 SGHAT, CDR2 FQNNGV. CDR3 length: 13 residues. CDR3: CASSLDRTTEAFF. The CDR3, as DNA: TGTGCCAGCAGCTTAGATAGGACCACTGAAGCTTTCTTT.

The CDR3 protein is CASSWDRPRAEAFF. CDR3 nucleotides: TGTGCCAGCAGTTGGGACAGGCCTCGGGCTGAAGCTTTCTTT. The rearrangement links TRBV6-2 or TRBV6-3 to TRBJ1-1; 8 bases match TRBD1. Germline V gives CDR1 MNHEY, CDR2 SVGEGT. The length of the CDR3 is 14 residues. Trimming at V came to 4 bases and at J to 6 bases, leaving 7 bases not matched to a gene.

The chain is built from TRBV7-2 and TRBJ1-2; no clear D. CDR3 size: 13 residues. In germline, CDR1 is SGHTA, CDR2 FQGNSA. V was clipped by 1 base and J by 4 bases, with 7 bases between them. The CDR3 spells CASSLGRVYGYTF. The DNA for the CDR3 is TGTGCCAGCAGCTTAGGGCGAGTCTATGGCTACACCTTC. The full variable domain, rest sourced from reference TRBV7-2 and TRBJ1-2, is GAGVSQSPSNKVTEKGKDVELRCDPISGHTALYWYRQSLGQGLEFLIYFQGNSAPDKSGLPSDRFSAERTGGSVSTLTIQRTQQEDSAVYLCASSLGRVYGYTFGSGTRLTVV.

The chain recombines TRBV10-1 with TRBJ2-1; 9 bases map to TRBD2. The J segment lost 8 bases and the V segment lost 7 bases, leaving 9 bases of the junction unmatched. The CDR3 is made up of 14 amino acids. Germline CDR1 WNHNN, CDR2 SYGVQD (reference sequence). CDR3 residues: CASMLAGFRYEQFF. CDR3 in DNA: TGCGCCAGCATGCTAGCGGGGTTTAGGTATGAGCAGTTCTTC.

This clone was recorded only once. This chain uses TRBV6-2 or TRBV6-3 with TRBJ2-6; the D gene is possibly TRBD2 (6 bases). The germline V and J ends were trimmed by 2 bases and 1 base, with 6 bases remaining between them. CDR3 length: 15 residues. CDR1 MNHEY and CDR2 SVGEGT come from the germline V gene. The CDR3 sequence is CASSYGGSGANVLTF. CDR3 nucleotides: TGTGCCAGCAGTTACGGGGGGTCTGGGGCCAACGTCCTGACTTTC.

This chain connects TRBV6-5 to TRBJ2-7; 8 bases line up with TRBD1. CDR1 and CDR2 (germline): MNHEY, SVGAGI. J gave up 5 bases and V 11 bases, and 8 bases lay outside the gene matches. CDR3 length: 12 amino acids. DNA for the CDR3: TGTGCCGCCGGGGACAGGTACCACGAGCAGTACTTC. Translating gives CAAGDRYHEQYF.

The CDR3 reads CATSRDSGTGSSQYF. The DNA of the CDR3 is TGTGCCACCAGCAGGGATTCAGGGACAGGGTCGTCCCAGTACTTC. The chain joins TRBV15 to TRBJ2-5; TRBD1 aligns across 9 bases. Germline V gene sequence: CDR1 LNHNV, CDR2 YYDKDF (reference sequence). The CDR3 is 15 amino acids. V shed 3 bases and J 9 bases; nucleotides not matched to a gene: 11.

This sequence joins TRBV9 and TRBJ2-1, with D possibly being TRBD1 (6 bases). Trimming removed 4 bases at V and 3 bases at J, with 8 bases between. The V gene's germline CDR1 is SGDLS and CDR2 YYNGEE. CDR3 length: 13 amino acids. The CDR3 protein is CASSPDSYNEQFF. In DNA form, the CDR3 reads TGTGCCAGCAGCCCGGACAGCTACAATGAGCAGTTCTTC.